The clone carrying this T cell receptor beta chain turned up a few times. The data are from a study of T cells after yellow fever vaccination. CDR3 length equals 14 residues. J lost 2 bases, V lost 2 bases, and 3 bases had no gene match. From germline, CDR1 is SGHKS and CDR2 YYEKEE (reference sequence). TCRdb reanalysed the 5' RACE reads using MiXCR and keeps one entry per CDR3 protein. Counted here are around 350,000 distinct CDR3 sequences, under 7.5% occurring once; the ten biggest clones make up over 12%. This TCR was recovered from a man younger than 40 who received the YFV17D yellow fever vaccine. V usage is TRBV5-5 and J usage is TRBJ1-2, with 7 bases aligning to TRBD1. Sequencing was performed on PBMCs, taken 5 days after the yellow fever booster vaccination. CDR3 protein: CASSLGQENYGYTF. The CDR3 region has the DNA TGTGCCAGCAGCTTAGGACAGGAGAACTATGGCTACACCTTC.